This TCR beta chain was profiled in a study of blood T cell repertoires in COVID-19. Sequencing used immunoSEQ multiplex PCR; TCRdb keeps in-frame clones, though not all of them. This table has 50,000 to 65,000 clones, just under 75% appearing once. J lost 5 bases, V lost 1 base, and 6 bases had no gene match. This CDR3 region has 16 residues. The germline V gene encodes CDR1 LGHNA and CDR2 YSLEER. The receptor comes from a woman aged 70-85 years with COVID-19, enrolled during active disease. The specimen was peripheral blood. The chain recombines TRBV4-3 with TRBJ2-1; 9 nucleotides match TRBD2. The CDR3 is CASSQGYRLADNEQFF. CDR3 bases: TGCGCCAGCAGCCAAGGGTACCGACTAGCGGACAATGAGCAGTTCTTC.